The 17 T cell receptor beta chains listed next were all sequenced from one sample in a study of blood T cells in healthy people across ages (dated by TCRdb to between 2014 and 2017). Library method: 5' RACE. This sample was sequenced with an Illumina HiSeq 2500. A second PCR of roughly 7 to 12 cycles was run with a J-beta primer mix and a sample-barcoded 5' primer. TCRdb reran the public reads through fastp at Q25 and MiXCR, keeping productive beta chains. Rows with a matching CDR3 protein are joined into one entry that keeps the most common DNA and genes. In this sample the table shows 800,000 to 950,000 distinct CDR3 sequences, about 28% of which occur a single time. In total, the top ten clones hold roughly 10% of the sample. The same data also went into a second study, on T cells of mothers and their children.

What was sequenced was blood. The receptors originated from a woman aged 40 to 50 in good health.

This clonotype has just a few counts. This chain joins TRBV28 and TRBJ1-5; TRBD1 is a possible D gene (6 bases). The CDR3 contains 17 residues. From germline, CDR1 is MDHEN and CDR2 SYDVKM. V was shortened by 5 bases and J by 1 base, with 18 bases between the two germline ends. Written as DNA, the CDR3 is TGTGCCAGCAGTCCCCCCAGGGGATCCAACAGCAATCAGCCCCAGCATTTT. This codes for CASSPPRGSNSNQPQHF.

On this clonotype: This may stem from a read error, because a much larger clone lies one nucleotide away. CDR3 sequence (DNA): TGTGCCAGCAGCCCGAGTGTTAGCAATCAGCCCCGGCATTTT. Protein: CASSPSVSNQPRHF. V is TRBV7-2 and J is TRBJ1-5; the D is unclear. In germline, CDR1 is SGHTA, CDR2 FQGNSA. The CDR3 contains 14 residues.

About this clonotype itself: One end of the junction fails to match germline, which may point to a read error. This chain uses TRBV28 with TRBJ1-2; 9 bases line up with TRBD1. The CDR3 sequence is 17 residues long. Germline loops: CDR1 MDHEN, CDR2 SYDVKM. The CDR3 loop reads CASSIPSGTGSNCGYTF. CDR3 in DNA: TGTGCCAGCAGTATCCCCTCGGGGACAGGGAGTAACTGTGGCTACACCTTC.

On this clonotype: This may be a read error, as it is one base from a much larger clone. The rearrangement uses TRBV28 and TRBJ2-5; D is ambiguous. This CDR3 contains 12 residues. With 6 bases removed from V and 1 base from J, the gap between germline ends came to 6 bases. CDR1 and CDR2 from the germline V gene are MDHEN and SYDVKM. The CDR3 region has the DNA TGTGCCAGCAGGCGAACCCAAGAGACCCAGTACTTC. Its translation: CASRRTQETQYF. The entire variable domain, with the rest obtained from reference TRBV28 and TRBJ2-5, is as follows: DVKVTQSSRYLVKRTGEKVFLECVQDMDHENMFWYRQDPGLGLRLIYFSYDVKMKEKGDIPEGYSVSREKKERFSLILESASTNQTSMYLCASRRTQETQYFGPGTRLLVL.

This clonotype was found a few times. This chain connects TRBV12-3 or TRBV12-4 to TRBJ2-1, with D hard to call. The CDR3 loop spans 12 amino acids. V lost 0 bases and J lost 5, with 2 bases in between. The CDR3 loop is CASSLAHNEQFF. CDR3 bases: TGTGCCAGCAGTTTAGCGCACAATGAGCAGTTCTTC.

The CDR3 nucleotides read TGTGCCAACGGTCCCGGGGGGCCAACAGATACGCAGTATTTT. Amino acids: CANGPGGPTDTQYF. The rearrangement joins TRBV6-4 to TRBJ2-3; D is possibly TRBD2 (7 bases). V was shortened by 10 bases and J by 3 bases, with 17 bases between the two germline ends. This CDR3 has 14 amino acids. Germline CDR1 and CDR2: MRHNA and SNTAGT.

This rearrangement joins TRBV28 to TRBJ1-2; D is unresolved. Germline-derived CDR1 and CDR2 are MDHEN and SYDVKM. Between the trimmed V and J ends, which lost 8 bases and 0 bases, there was a span of 10 bases. The CDR3 has 13 amino acids. CDR3 protein: CASEGPSNYGYTF. CDR3 DNA sequence: TGTGCCAGCGAGGGCCCTTCTAACTATGGCTACACCTTC.

The chain has TRBV12-3 or TRBV12-4 and TRBJ1-1; D unresolved. CDR3 length: 14 amino acids. Between the trimmed V and J ends, which lost 2 bases and 8 bases, there was a span of 15 bases. CDR3 DNA: TGTGCCAGCAGTTTAACACCCCCAGGAGGAGAAGCTTTCTTT. Translating it yields CASSLTPPGGEAFF.

The rearrangement joins TRBV15 to TRBJ2-5; D might be TRBD2 (5 bases). The J call may be incorrect, as the DNA end agrees better with TRBJ2-7. The CDR3 extends over 15 amino acids. From germline, CDR1 is LNHNV and CDR2 YYDKDF (reference sequence). CDR3 sequence: CATSREPGISYEQYF. The CDR3 DNA follows: TGTGCCACCAGCAGAGAACCGGGAATCTCATACGAGCAGTACTTC.

This CDR3 reads CSARDRGGPGNQPQHF. The CDR3 DNA sequence: TGCAGTGCTAGAGATCGAGGGGGGCCGGGCAATCAGCCCCAGCATTTT. The chain couples TRBV20-1 to TRBJ1-5; tentative D call: TRBD1 (6 bases). V was pared by 0 bases and J by 2 bases, with 14 bases between. CDR3 length: 16 amino acids. Germline V CDR1 and CDR2: DFQATT, SNEGSKA (reference sequence).

The chain has TRBV14 and TRBJ1-2; D ambiguous. The V gene's germline CDR1 is SGHDN and CDR2 FVKESK. V lost 4 bases, J lost 0 bases, and 6 bases lay in between. This CDR3 region has 13 residues. CDR3 residues: CASSPVPNYGYTF. Here the CDR3 DNA reads TGTGCCAGCAGCCCGGTGCCTAACTATGGCTACACCTTC.

To note about this clonotype: A much larger clone differs by one base, so this may be a read error. The chain uses TRBV29-1 and TRBJ2-1, with TRBD1 matching 9 bases. The CDR3 sequence is 13 residues long. Germline V CDR1 and CDR2: SQVTM, ANQGSEA. The V gene end was trimmed by 7 bases and the J gene end by 10 bases; junction bases not matched to a gene: 11. The CDR3 loop reads CSGRDRDSYEQFF. CDR3 nucleotides: TGCAGCGGACGGGACAGGGACTCCTACGAGCAGTTCTTC.

This clonotype occurred once. The chain has TRBV28 and TRBJ1-2; D gene unclear. Trimming removed 5 bases from V and 6 bases from J, with 7 bases in between. Germline V lookup: CDR1 MDHEN, CDR2 SYDVKM. The CDR3 is made up of 11 amino acids. This CDR3 is CASSRTHGYTF. DNA for the CDR3: TGTGCCAGCAGTCGCACGCATGGCTACACCTTC.

This chain joins TRBV28 and TRBJ1-1; D might be TRBD1 (5 bases). Germline CDR1 MDHEN, CDR2 SYDVKM. Trimming took off 5 bases at V and 0 bases at J, with 13 bases between the two ends. This CDR3 comprises 15 residues. The CDR3 region has the DNA TGTGCCAGCAGTCTGCCGGGACTCATGAACACTGAAGCTTTCTTT. Protein: CASSLPGLMNTEAFF.

The chain recombines TRBV20-1 with TRBJ1-5, with D uncertain. The V end was cut by 0 bases, the J end by 0 bases, with 9 bases between. Germline-derived CDR1 and CDR2 are DFQATT and SNEGSKA (reference sequence). CDR3 length: 15 amino acids. CDR3 region: CSARDSGYSNQPQHF. CDR3 nucleotides: TGCAGTGCTAGAGATTCCGGCTATAGCAATCAGCCCCAGCATTTT.

The table lists this clonotype with many counts. The rearrangement joins TRBV5-1 to TRBJ2-7; unclear D gene. The CDR3 sequence is 13 residues long. Germline V gene sequence: CDR1 SGHRS, CDR2 YFSETQ. The V end lost 2 bases, the J end lost 0 bases, and 6 bases lay between the germline ends. CDR3 in amino acids: CASSFRSSYEQYF. The CDR3 DNA is TGCGCCAGCAGCTTCCGAAGCTCCTACGAGCAGTACTTC.

This chain's CDR3 is CASSSNRGWTEAFF. Written as DNA, the CDR3 is TGTGCCAGCAGTTCTAACAGGGGTTGGACTGAAGCTTTCTTT. The chain uses TRBV27 and TRBJ1-1, with TRBD1 matching over 7 bases. The germline CDR1 and CDR2 sequences are MNHEY and SMNVEV (reference sequence). J was trimmed by 5 bases and V by 4 bases; bases with no gene match: 7. This CDR3 has 14 amino acids.